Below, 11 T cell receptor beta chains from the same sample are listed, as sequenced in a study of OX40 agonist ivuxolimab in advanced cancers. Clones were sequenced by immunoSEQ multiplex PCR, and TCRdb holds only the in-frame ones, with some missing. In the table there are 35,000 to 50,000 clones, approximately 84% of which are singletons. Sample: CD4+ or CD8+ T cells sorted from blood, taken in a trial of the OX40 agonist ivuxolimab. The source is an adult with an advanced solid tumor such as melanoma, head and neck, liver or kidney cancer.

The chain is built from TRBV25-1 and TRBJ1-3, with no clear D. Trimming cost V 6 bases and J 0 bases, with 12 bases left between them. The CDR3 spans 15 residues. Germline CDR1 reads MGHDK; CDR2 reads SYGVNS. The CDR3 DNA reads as TGTGCCAGCAGAGAAGACGCTTACTCTGGAAACACCATATATTTT. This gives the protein CASREDAYSGNTIYF.

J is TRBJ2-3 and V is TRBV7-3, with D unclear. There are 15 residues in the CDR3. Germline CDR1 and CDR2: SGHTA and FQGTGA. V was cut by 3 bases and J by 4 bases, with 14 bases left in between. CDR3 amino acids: CASSFTTGLSDTQYF. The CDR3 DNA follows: TGTGCCAGCAGCTTTACGACCGGTTTGTCAGATACGCAGTATTTT.

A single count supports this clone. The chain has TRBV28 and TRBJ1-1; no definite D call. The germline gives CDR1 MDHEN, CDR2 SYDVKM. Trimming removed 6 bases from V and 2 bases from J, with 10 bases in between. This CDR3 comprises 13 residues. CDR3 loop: CASSLPHNTEAFF. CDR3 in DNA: TGTGCCAGCAGCCTGCCCCATAACACTGAAGCTTTCTTT.

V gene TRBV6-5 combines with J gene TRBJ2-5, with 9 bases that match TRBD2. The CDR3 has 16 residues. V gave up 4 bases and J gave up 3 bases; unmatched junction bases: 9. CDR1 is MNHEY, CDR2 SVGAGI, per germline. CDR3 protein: CASSSQKASGKETQYF. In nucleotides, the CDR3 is TGTGCCAGCAGTTCCCAGAAGGCTAGCGGGAAAGAGACCCAGTACTTC.

DNA for the CDR3: TGTGCCAGCAGCCATGGAGGGCCCAATCAGCCCCAGCATTTT. It specifies CASSHGGPNQPQHF. The chain links TRBV7-9 to TRBJ1-5; D unclear. V was trimmed by 5 bases and J by 3 bases, leaving 11 bases between them. CDR1 is SEHNR and CDR2 is FQNEAQ in the germline V gene (reference sequence). This CDR3 has 14 residues.

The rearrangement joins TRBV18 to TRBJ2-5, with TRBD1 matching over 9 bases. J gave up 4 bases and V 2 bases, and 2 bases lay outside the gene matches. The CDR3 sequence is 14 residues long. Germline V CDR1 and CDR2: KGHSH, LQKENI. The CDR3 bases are TGTGCCAGCTCACCAAACAGGGGGCCAGAGACCCAGTACTTC. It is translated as CASSPNRGPETQYF.

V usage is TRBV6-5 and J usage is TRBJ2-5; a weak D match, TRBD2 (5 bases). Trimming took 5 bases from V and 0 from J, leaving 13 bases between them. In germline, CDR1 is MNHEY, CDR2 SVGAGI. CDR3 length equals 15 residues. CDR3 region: CASSPGNRNQETQYF. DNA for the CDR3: TGTGCCAGCAGTCCGGGAAACCGAAACCAAGAGACCCAGTACTTC.

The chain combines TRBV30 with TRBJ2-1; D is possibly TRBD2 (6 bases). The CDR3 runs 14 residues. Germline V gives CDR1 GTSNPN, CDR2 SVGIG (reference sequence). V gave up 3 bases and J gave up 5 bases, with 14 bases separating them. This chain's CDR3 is CAWRTLAFNNEQFF. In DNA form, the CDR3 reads TGTGCCTGGAGGACCCTAGCGTTCAACAATGAGCAGTTCTTC.

The CDR3 region has the DNA TGCGCCAGCAGCGTCTTCGCGGGAGGACAAGACAATGAGCAGTTCTTC. It specifies CASSVFAGGQDNEQFF. The chain has TRBV10-2 and TRBJ2-1, with 8 bases that match TRBD2. V was clipped by 6 bases and J by 5 bases; unmatched bases: 12. Germline-derived CDR1 and CDR2 are WSHSY and SAAADI. There are 16 residues in the CDR3.

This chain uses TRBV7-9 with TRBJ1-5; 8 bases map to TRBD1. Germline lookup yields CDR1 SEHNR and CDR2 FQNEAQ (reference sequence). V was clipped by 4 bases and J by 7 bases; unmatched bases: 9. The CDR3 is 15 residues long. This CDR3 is CASSSQGGGRQPQHF. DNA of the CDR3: TGTGCCAGCAGCTCACAGGGGGGAGGAAGACAGCCCCAGCATTTT. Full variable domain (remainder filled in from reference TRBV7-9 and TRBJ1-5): DTGVSQNPRHKITKRGQNVTFRCDPISEHNRLYWYRQTLGQGPEFLTYFQNEAQLEKSRLLSDRFSAERPKGSFSTLEIQRTEQGDSAMYLCASSSQGGGRQPQHFGDGTRLSIL.

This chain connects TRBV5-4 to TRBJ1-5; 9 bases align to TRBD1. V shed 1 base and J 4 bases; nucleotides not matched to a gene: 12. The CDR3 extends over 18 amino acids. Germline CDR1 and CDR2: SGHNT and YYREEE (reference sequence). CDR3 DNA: TGTGCCAGCAGCTTGACCCCAGAGGCGGGACAGGGAAATCAGCCCCAGCATTTT. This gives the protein CASSLTPEAGQGNQPQHF.